This T cell receptor (beta chain) was identified during a study of PD-L1 blockade in urothelial cancer. Study context: Study patients had been treated with 0 to 3 previous chemotherapy regimens. Analyzed time points were 3 weeks (second dose) and 6 weeks after therapy began. The median T cell count in blood samples was more than 110,000.

Trimming cost V 6 bases and J 5 bases; bases outside gene matches: 14. The CDR3 is 16 amino acids. Germline V CDR1 and CDR2: SGHTA, FQGTGA. Regarding the study as a whole: Patients with durable benefit had greater blood expansion of tumor-associated TCR clones 3 weeks into treatment.

Sequenced by immunoSEQ multiplex PCR; TCRdb stores in-frame clones only, minus some. The sample contains over 70,000 clones, approximately 87% of which appear only once. Time point meaning: peripheral blood 6 weeks after treatment start. Comment on this clone: What it recognizes is unknown.

The V and J genes are TRBV7-3 and TRBJ1-1; 8 bases align to TRBD1. This specimen consisted of PBMCs, obtained around atezolizumab (anti-PD-L1) treatment. This receptor was identified in a man in his 70s with urothelial cancer. The CDR3 protein is CASSESVSRGHTEAFF. In DNA, the CDR3 is TGTGCCAGCAGTGAATCAGTTAGCAGGGGGCATACTGAAGCTTTCTTT.